The clone carrying this T cell receptor (beta chain) was seen just once. The method was immunoSEQ multiplex PCR; TCRdb's version includes in-frame clones alone and lacks a portion of them. In the table there are about 98,000 clones, around 90% of which are singletons. These data are taken from a study of blood T cell repertoires in COVID-19. Germline assignment: CDR1 KGHSH and CDR2 LQKENI. This CDR3 comprises 15 residues. The V gene lost 4 bases and the J gene lost 7 bases, with 14 bases spanning the gap. V gene TRBV18 combines with J gene TRBJ1-6, with D possibly being TRBD1 (6 bases). The specimen was peripheral blood. This sequence was found in a woman between 45 and 65 years old with COVID-19, enrolled during active disease. The CDR3, as DNA: TGTGCCAGCTCACTCGAACAGGGACCAAATTCACCCCTCCACTTT. Translating gives CASSLEQGPNSPLHF.